This T cell receptor (beta chain) was obtained from a study of blood T cells in healthy people across ages. Study-level findings and limits: A greater number of naive CD4+ cells and higher diversity distinguished long-lived donors from aged donors.

Sample donors were healthy Caucasian individuals that came from Russia, aged roughly 6 to 100. No fewer than 5.5 micrograms of total RNA were isolated from every sample. It was with a sample-barcoded 5' primer and a J-beta primer mix that a second PCR of roughly 7 to 12 cycles was run. All cDNA molecules were each tagged by a template-switch adaptor with 12 random nucleotides. TCRdb re-derived calls from the 5' RACE reads in MiXCR, one entry per CDR3 protein. Here the sample spans some 1.4 million distinct CDR3 sequences, 42% being singletons. This clonotype was detected a few times. As yet, its antigen is unknown. CDR1 is MGHDK and CDR2 is SYGVNS in the germline V gene. The ends lost 3 bases at V and 5 bases at J; junction bases unmatched: 6. The CDR3 covers 16 residues.

Sequencing was done on a sample of blood. V usage is TRBV25-1 and J usage is TRBJ2-5; 13 bases are a match to TRBD2. This sequence originates from a woman under 30 in good health. The CDR3 region is CASSDRGTSGVETQYF. CDR3 DNA sequence: TGTGCCAGCAGTGACAGGGGGACTAGCGGGGTGGAGACCCAGTACTTC.